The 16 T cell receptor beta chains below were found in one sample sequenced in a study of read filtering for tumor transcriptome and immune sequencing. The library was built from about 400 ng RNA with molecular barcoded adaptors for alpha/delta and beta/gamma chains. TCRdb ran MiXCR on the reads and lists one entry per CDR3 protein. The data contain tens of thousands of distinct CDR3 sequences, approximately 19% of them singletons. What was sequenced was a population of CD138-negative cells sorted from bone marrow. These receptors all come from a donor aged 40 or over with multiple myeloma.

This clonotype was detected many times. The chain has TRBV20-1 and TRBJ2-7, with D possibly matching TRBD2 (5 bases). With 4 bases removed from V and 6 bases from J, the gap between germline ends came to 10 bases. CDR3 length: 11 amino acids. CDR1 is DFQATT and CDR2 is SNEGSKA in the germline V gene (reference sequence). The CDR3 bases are TGCAGTGCTATTACTGGAGGCGAGCAGTACTTC. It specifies CSAITGGEQYF.

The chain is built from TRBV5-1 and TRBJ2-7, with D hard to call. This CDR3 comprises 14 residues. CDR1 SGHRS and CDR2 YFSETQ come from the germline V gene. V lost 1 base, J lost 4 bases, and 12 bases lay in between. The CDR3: CASSLNPKSYEQYF. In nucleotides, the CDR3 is TGCGCCAGCAGCTTGAATCCTAAGTCATACGAGCAGTACTTC.

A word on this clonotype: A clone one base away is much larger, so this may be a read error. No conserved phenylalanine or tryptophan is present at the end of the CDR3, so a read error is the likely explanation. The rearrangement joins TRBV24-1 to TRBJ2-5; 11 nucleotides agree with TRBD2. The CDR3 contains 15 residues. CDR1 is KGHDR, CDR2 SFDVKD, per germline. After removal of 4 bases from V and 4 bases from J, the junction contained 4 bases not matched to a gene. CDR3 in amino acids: CATSDQLAGVETQYI. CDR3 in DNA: TGTGCCACCAGTGACCAACTAGCGGGAGTAGAGACCCAGTACATC.

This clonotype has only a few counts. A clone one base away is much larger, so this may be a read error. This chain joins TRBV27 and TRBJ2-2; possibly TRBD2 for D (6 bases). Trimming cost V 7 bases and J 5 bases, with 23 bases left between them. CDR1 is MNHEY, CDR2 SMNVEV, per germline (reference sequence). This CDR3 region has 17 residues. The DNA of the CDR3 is TGTGCCAGCATCTCCTCACGTGGAGGGAAAGGAACCGGGGAGCTGTTTTTT. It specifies CASISSRGGKGTGELFF.

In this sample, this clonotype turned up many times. Here the CDR3 DNA reads TGTGCCAGCAGCGCAGGGACAGGGGGATTGGAGCAGTACTTC. It translates to CASSAGTGGLEQYF. This chain links TRBV11-3 with TRBJ2-7; 11 bases map to TRBD1. After removal of 5 bases from V and 7 bases from J, the junction contained 7 bases not matched to a gene. Germline V CDR1 and CDR2: SGHNT, YENEEA. There are 14 residues in the CDR3.

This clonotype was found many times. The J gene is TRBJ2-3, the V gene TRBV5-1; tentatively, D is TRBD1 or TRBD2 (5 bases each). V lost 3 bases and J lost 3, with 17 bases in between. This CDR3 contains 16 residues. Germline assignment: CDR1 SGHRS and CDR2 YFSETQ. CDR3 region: CASSSLTGADTDTQYF. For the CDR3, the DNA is TGCGCCAGCAGCTCCTTGACCGGGGCGGATACAGATACGCAGTATTTT.

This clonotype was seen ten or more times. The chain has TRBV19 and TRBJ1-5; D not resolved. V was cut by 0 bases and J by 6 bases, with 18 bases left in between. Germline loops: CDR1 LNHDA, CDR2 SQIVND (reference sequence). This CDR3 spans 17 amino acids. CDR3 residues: CASSIDLVPIGSQPQHF. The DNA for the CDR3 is TGTGCCAGTAGTATAGATCTGGTCCCAATAGGCAGTCAGCCCCAGCATTTT.

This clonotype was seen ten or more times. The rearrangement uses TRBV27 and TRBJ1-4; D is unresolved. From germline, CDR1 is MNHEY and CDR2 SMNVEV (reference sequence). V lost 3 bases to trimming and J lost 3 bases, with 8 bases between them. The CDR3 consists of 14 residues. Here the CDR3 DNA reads TGTGCCAGCAGTTTTCGGTTTTCTAATGAAAAACTGTTTTTT. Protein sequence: CASSFRFSNEKLFF.

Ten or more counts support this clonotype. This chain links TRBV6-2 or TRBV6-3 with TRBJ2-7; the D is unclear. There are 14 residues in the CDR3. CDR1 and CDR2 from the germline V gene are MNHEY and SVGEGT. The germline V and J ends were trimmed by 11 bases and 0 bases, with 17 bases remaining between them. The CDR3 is CAFPGGESSYEQYF. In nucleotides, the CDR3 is TGTGCCTTCCCGGGTGGGGAAAGCTCCTACGAGCAGTACTTC.

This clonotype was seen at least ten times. CDR3 DNA: TGCAGTGTGGGTTCTCGCGGGGCTAGCTCCTACAATGAGCAGTTCTTC. It codes for CSVGSRGASSYNEQFF. The chain links TRBV20-1 to TRBJ2-1; tentatively, D is TRBD2 (6 bases). Germline V gene lookup returns CDR1 DFQATT and CDR2 SNEGSKA (reference sequence). The CDR3 sequence is 16 residues long. V gave up 7 bases and J gave up 0 bases, with 19 bases separating them.

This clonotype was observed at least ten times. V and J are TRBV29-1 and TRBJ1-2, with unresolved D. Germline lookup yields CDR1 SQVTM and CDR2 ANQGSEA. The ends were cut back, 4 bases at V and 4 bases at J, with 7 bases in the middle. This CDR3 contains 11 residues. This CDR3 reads CSVVEGYGYTF. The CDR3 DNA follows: TGCAGCGTTGTTGAGGGCTATGGCTACACCTTC. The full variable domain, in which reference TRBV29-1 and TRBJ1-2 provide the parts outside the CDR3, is SAVISQKPSRDICQRGTSLTIQCQVDSQVTMMFWYRQQPGQSLTLIATANQGSEATYESGFVIDKFPISRPNLTFSTLTVSNMSPEDSSIYLCSVVEGYGYTFGSGTRLTVV.

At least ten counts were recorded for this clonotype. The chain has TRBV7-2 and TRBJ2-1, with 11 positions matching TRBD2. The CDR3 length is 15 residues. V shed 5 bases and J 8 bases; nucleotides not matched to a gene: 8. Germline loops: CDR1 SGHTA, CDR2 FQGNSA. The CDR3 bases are TGTGCCAGCAGCATTAGCGGGAGGGCCGCAGATGAGCAGTTCTTC. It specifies CASSISGRAADEQFF. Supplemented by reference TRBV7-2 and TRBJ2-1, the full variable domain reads GAGVSQSPSNKVTEKGKDVELRCDPISGHTALYWYRQSLGQGLEFLIYFQGNSAPDKSGLPSDRFSAERTGGSVSTLTIQRTQQEDSAVYLCASSISGRAADEQFFGPGTRLTVL.

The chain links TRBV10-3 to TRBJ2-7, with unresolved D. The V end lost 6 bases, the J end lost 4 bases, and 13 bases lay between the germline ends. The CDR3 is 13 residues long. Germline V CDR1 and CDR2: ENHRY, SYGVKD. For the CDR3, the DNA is TGTGCCATCAGCTCCGCCAGTGCTTACGAGCAGTACTTC. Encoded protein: CAISSASAYEQYF.

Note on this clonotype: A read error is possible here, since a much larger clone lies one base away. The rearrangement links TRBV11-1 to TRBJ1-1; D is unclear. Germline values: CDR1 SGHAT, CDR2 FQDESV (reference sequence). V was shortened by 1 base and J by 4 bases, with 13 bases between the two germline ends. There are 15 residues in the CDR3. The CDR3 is CASSLEAAEPTEAFF. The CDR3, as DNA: TGTGCCAGCAGCTTAGAGGCGGCAGAGCCCACTGAAGCTTTCTTT.

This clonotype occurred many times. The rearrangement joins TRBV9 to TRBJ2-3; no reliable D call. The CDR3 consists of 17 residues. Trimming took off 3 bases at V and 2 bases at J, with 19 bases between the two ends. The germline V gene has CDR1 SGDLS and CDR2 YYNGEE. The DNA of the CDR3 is TGTGCCAGCAGCGGTCTCGGATTCGGATTTCTCACAGATACGCAGTATTTT. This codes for CASSGLGFGFLTDTQYF.

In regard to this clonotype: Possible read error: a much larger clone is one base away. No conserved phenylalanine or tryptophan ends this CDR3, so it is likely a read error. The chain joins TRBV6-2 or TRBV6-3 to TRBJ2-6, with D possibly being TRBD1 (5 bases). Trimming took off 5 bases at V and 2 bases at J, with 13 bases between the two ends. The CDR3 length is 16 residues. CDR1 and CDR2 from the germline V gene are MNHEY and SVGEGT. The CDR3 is CASSAKTVPGANVLTS. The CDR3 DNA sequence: TGTGCCAGCAGTGCCAAGACAGTACCTGGGGCCAACGTCCTGACTTCC.